The 28 T cell receptor beta chains below were found in one sample sequenced in a study of neoadjuvant anti-PD-1 for oral cavity cancer. Profiling relied on immunoSEQ multiplex PCR, and the TCRdb table lists in-frame clones only, not all of them. Among 70,000 to 95,000 clones listed, more than 80% were seen once. The specimen comprised PBMCs, sampled before nivolumab (anti-PD-1) treatment. The receptor source for this set is a person aged 40 to 85 with oral cavity squamous cell carcinoma.

The rearrangement links TRBV6-6 to TRBJ1-1, with a weak D call TRBD1 (5 bases). V lost 8 bases and J 4 bases, leaving 14 bases between the germline ends. The length of the CDR3 is 13 residues. The germline gives CDR1 MNHNY, CDR2 SVGAGI (reference sequence). The CDR3 spells CASPRDRGTEAFF. The CDR3 nucleotides read TGTGCCAGCCCTCGGGACCGAGGCACTGAAGCTTTCTTT.

V gene TRBV29-1 combines with J gene TRBJ1-2, with D unclear. The V end lost 4 bases, the J end lost 7 bases, and 10 bases lay between the germline ends. Germline loops: CDR1 SQVTM, CDR2 ANQGSEA. There are 11 residues in the CDR3. The CDR3 protein is CSVGGMGGYTF. The CDR3, as DNA: TGCAGCGTTGGAGGGATGGGTGGCTACACCTTC.

This chain links TRBV10-3 with TRBJ1-1; TRBD1 agrees at 8 bases. The V gene end was trimmed by 2 bases and the J gene end by 5 bases; junction bases not matched to a gene: 7. Germline loops: CDR1 ENHRY, CDR2 SYGVKD. The CDR3 extends over 15 amino acids. CDR3 protein: CAISEGRGRLTEAFF. The CDR3 nucleotides read TGTGCCATCAGTGAGGGCAGGGGGCGACTAACTGAAGCTTTCTTT.

The rearrangement uses TRBV19 and TRBJ2-7; possible D gene TRBD1, 6 bases. The CDR3 has 14 amino acids. Trimming left V 6 bases short and J 1 base short, with 13 bases between. Germline V gives CDR1 LNHDA, CDR2 SQIVND (reference sequence). CDR3 loop: CASRVGHQSYEQYF. In nucleotides, the CDR3 is TGTGCCAGTAGGGTGGGACATCAATCCTACGAGCAGTACTTC.

V is TRBV6-6 and J is TRBJ1-1; 8 bases align to TRBD1. Germline V gene data show CDR1 as MNHNY and CDR2 as SVGAGI (reference sequence). V lost 5 bases and J lost 0; bases outside the gene matches: 8. CDR3 length: 16 residues. For the CDR3, the DNA is TGTGCCAGCAGTCCGTGGACAGGGCAGATGAACACTGAAGCTTTCTTT. Translated, it gives CASSPWTGQMNTEAFF.

The V and J genes are TRBV19 and TRBJ2-7, with TRBD1 matching over 10 bases. There are 15 residues in the CDR3. The germline V gene encodes CDR1 LNHDA and CDR2 SQIVND (reference sequence). The trim removed 6 bases at V and 1 base at J, leaving 6 bases unmatched. The DNA for the CDR3 is TGTGCCAGTAGGCACGGGACAGGGGATTCCTACGAGCAGTACTTC. Its protein product is CASRHGTGDSYEQYF.

The V call is TRBV10-3, the J call TRBJ2-1; TRBD2 aligns across 7 bases. V lost 5 bases and J lost 2; bases outside the gene matches: 3. Germline V gene lookup returns CDR1 ENHRY and CDR2 SYGVKD. CDR3 length: 14 residues. CDR3 coding DNA: TGTGCCATCAGTCCAGCGGGAACCTACAATGAGCAGTTCTTC. Residues: CAISPAGTYNEQFF.

The chain links TRBV18 to TRBJ1-5, with D possibly TRBD1 on 5 matching bases. The CDR3 totals 15 residues. Germline V gene data show CDR1 as KGHSH and CDR2 as LQKENI. V lost 1 base to trimming and J lost 3 bases, with 10 bases between them. In DNA, the CDR3 is TGTGCCAGCTCACCACAACAGGCGGACAATCAGCCCCAGCATTTT. Its protein product is CASSPQQADNQPQHF.

The J gene is TRBJ1-1, the V gene TRBV27; tentative D call: TRBD1 (6 bases). Germline CDR1 MNHEY, CDR2 SMNVEV (reference sequence). The CDR3 covers 14 residues. The ends were cut back, 3 bases at V and 6 bases at J, with 14 bases in the middle. The DNA for the CDR3 is TGTGCCAGCAGTTTTGCCCAGGGGAGGGCTGAAGCTTTCTTT. Translation gives CASSFAQGRAEAFF.

This clone was observed a handful of times. This sequence joins TRBV7-2 and TRBJ1-2; D is unclear. CDR3 length: 14 residues. Deletions cut 5 bases from V and 2 bases from J, with 12 bases between. The germline V gene has CDR1 SGHTA and CDR2 FQGNSA. The CDR3 sequence is CASSRNTRNYGYTF. The CDR3 DNA reads TGTGCCAGCAGCCGAAACACCCGAAACTATGGCTACACCTTC.

This chain links TRBV4-1 with TRBJ1-5; TRBD1 matches 7 bases. The CDR3 is 15 residues long. The V gene end was trimmed by 2 bases and the J gene end by 4 bases; junction bases not matched to a gene: 5. The germline V gene encodes CDR1 MGHRA and CDR2 YSYEKL. The CDR3 DNA reads as TGCGCCAGCAGCCAACCTGACAGGGCAAATCAGCCCCAGCATTTT. Translation gives CASSQPDRANQPQHF.

The chain employs TRBV6-5 and TRBJ1-5, with 10 bases that match TRBD1. The CDR3 runs 14 residues. CDR1 is MNHEY, CDR2 SVGAGI, per germline. The V segment lost 6 bases and the J segment 7 bases; nucleotides outside the gene matches: 6. CDR3 in DNA: TGTGCCAGCAGCCGAGGGACAGGGGAGCAGCCCCAGCATTTT. The encoded protein is CASSRGTGEQPQHF.

The chain recombines TRBV19 with TRBJ1-1; weak D call: TRBD1 (6 bases). V shed 2 bases and J shed 4 bases, with 17 bases lying between them. This CDR3 is built from 16 residues. Per germline, CDR1 LNHDA and CDR2 SQIVND (reference sequence). CDR3 amino acids: CASSIFGGTGSTEAFF. The CDR3 region has the DNA TGTGCCAGTAGTATATTTGGGGGCACGGGGAGCACTGAAGCTTTCTTT. The variable domain in full, with the rest retrieved from reference TRBV19 and TRBJ1-1, is DGGITQSPKYLFRKEGQNVTLSCEQNLNHDAMYWYRQDPGQGLRLIYYSQIVNDFQKGDIAEGYSVSREKKESFPLTVTSAQKNPTAFYLCASSIFGGTGSTEAFFGQGTRLTVV.

The table lists this clone with a few counts. The chain joins TRBV19 to TRBJ1-5, with D tentatively TRBD1 (6 bases). Germline values: CDR1 LNHDA, CDR2 SQIVND (reference sequence). This CDR3 region has 15 residues. Trimming took 5 bases from V and 3 from J, leaving 14 bases between them. The CDR3 nucleotides read TGTGCCAGTAGTCCCCTGGGGACAAACAATCAGCCCCAGCATTTT. The encoded protein is CASSPLGTNNQPQHF.

This chain links TRBV30 with TRBJ2-6; D gene uncertain. Germline CDR1 GTSNPN, CDR2 SVGIG (reference sequence). V was clipped by 8 bases and J by 4 bases, with 12 bases between them. The CDR3 is 13 residues long. CDR3 in amino acids: CARQSSGANVLTF. In nucleotides, the CDR3 is TGTGCCCGCCAAAGCTCCGGGGCCAACGTCCTGACTTTC. The full variable domain, with the rest looked up from reference TRBV30 and TRBJ2-6, is SQTIHQWPATLVQPVGSPLSLECTVEGTSNPNLYWYRQAAGRGLQLLFYSVGIGQISSEVPQNLSASRPQDRQFILSSKKLLLSDSGFYLCARQSSGANVLTFGAGSRLTVL.

This chain links TRBV25-1 with TRBJ2-3; D ambiguous. The germline V gene has CDR1 MGHDK and CDR2 SYGVNS. The V end lost 8 bases, the J end lost 7 bases, and 10 bases lay between the germline ends. The CDR3 extends over 11 amino acids. The DNA of the CDR3 is TGTGCCAGCGGCAACCCACATACGCAGTATTTT. It specifies CASGNPHTQYF.

The rearrangement joins TRBV5-1 to TRBJ2-3; D is ambiguous. The V gene lost 0 bases and the J gene lost 2 bases, with 7 bases spanning the gap. The CDR3 has 14 residues. The V gene's germline CDR1 is SGHRS and CDR2 YFSETQ. The CDR3 region is CASSLDGSTDTQYF. The CDR3 coding sequence is TGCGCCAGCAGCTTGGATGGCTCCACAGATACGCAGTATTTT.

The CDR3 DNA follows: TGTGCCAGTAGCTCTCCTGGGGGGAGAAATCAGCCCCAGCATTTT. Translation: CASSSPGGRNQPQHF. The chain couples TRBV19 to TRBJ1-5; weak D call: TRBD1 (5 bases). Germline CDR1 is LNHDA and CDR2 is SQIVND (reference sequence). Trimming stripped 6 bases from V and 4 bases from J, with 16 bases between. The CDR3 length is 15 residues.

Here the CDR3 DNA reads TGTGCCAGCAAACGGGAGGGCTACGAGCAGTACTTC. Translation: CASKREGYEQYF. V and J are TRBV2 and TRBJ2-7; 8 bases map to TRBD2. Germline CDR1 reads SNHLY; CDR2 reads FYNNEI. CDR3 length: 12 amino acids. The V and J ends lost 7 bases and 3 bases, in that order; junction bases with no gene match: 2.

The genes are TRBV7-3 and TRBJ2-3; 7 positions match TRBD2. This CDR3 contains 15 residues. The junction had 10 bases not matched to a gene; V was cut back by 5 bases and J by 5 bases. Per the germline V gene, CDR1 is SGHTA and CDR2 is FQGTGA. The DNA for the CDR3 is TGTGCCAGCAGCCCCTCCGGGGCGGGAGTAGATACGCAGTATTTT. Residues: CASSPSGAGVDTQYF.

The chain joins TRBV2 to TRBJ2-1; no firm D call. The CDR3 consists of 14 residues. CDR1 and CDR2 from the germline V gene are SNHLY and FYNNEI. The V end lost 4 bases, the J end lost 6 bases, and 13 bases lay between the germline ends. The CDR3 region has the DNA TGTGCCAGCAGTGTCAGTAGAGTTAGCAATGAGCAGTTCTTC. Residues: CASSVSRVSNEQFF.

This clone has more than one count but fewer than ten. J is TRBJ2-5 and V is TRBV2, with D unresolved. Trimming stripped 2 bases from V and 2 bases from J, with 6 bases between. The CDR3 has 13 residues. Germline V gives CDR1 SNHLY, CDR2 FYNNEI. The CDR3 protein is CASSEQSQETQYF. CDR3 nucleotide sequence: TGTGCCAGCAGTGAACAGAGTCAAGAGACCCAGTACTTC.

The CDR3 region has the DNA TGCGCCAGCAGCAGAGGGACAATTGGGGCCAACGTCCTGACTTTC. Encoded protein: CASSRGTIGANVLTF. The chain is built from TRBV4-1 and TRBJ2-6; D is possibly TRBD1 (6 bases). In germline, CDR1 is MGHRA, CDR2 YSYEKL. Trimming removed 5 bases from V and 3 bases from J, with 11 bases in between. The CDR3 length is 15 residues.

J is TRBJ1-5 and V is TRBV6-6, with TRBD1 as a possible D gene (5 bases). The V gene lost 6 bases and the J gene lost 3 bases, with 15 bases spanning the gap. Germline CDR1 reads MNHNY; CDR2 reads SVGAGI (reference sequence). The CDR3 loop spans 15 amino acids. The CDR3 DNA follows: TGTGCCAGCAGCACCCAGGGTTTGTCCAATCAGCCCCAGCATTTT. Translation: CASSTQGLSNQPQHF.

The chain links TRBV30 to TRBJ2-7; 10 bases map to TRBD1. This CDR3 comprises 12 residues. The germline V gene encodes CDR1 GTSNPN and CDR2 SVGIG (reference sequence). V was clipped by 8 bases and J by 5 bases; unmatched bases: 6. CDR3 in amino acids: CAQQTGGNEQYF. DNA of the CDR3: TGTGCCCAGCAGACAGGGGGCAACGAGCAGTACTTC.

The DNA of the CDR3 is TGTGCCAGCAGAACCACGACGGTCTCCTACGAGCAGTACTTC. The encoded protein is CASRTTTVSYEQYF. This chain uses TRBV6-6 with TRBJ2-7; D not resolved. Germline V gene data show CDR1 as MNHNY and CDR2 as SVGAGI (reference sequence). CDR3 size: 14 residues. Trimming left V 6 bases short and J 0 bases short, with 12 bases between.

This sequence joins TRBV14 and TRBJ1-1; no definite D call. The CDR3 has 16 residues. The germline gives CDR1 SGHDN, CDR2 FVKESK. Trimming removed 1 base from V and 5 bases from J, with 17 bases in between. The CDR3 region has the DNA TGTGCCAGCAGCCAAGGAGTAGCGGGCGTTCAGACTGAAGCTTTCTTT. Its translation is CASSQGVAGVQTEAFF.

V usage is TRBV5-1 and J usage is TRBJ2-7, with D maybe TRBD1 (7 bases). This CDR3 is 14 amino acids long. The V and J ends lost 1 base and 3 bases respectively, with 11 bases between them. Germline V gene data show CDR1 as SGHRS and CDR2 as YFSETQ. The CDR3 bases are TGCGCCAGCAGCTTGCCCAGGGGGGACTACGAGCAGTACTTC. Protein sequence: CASSLPRGDYEQYF.